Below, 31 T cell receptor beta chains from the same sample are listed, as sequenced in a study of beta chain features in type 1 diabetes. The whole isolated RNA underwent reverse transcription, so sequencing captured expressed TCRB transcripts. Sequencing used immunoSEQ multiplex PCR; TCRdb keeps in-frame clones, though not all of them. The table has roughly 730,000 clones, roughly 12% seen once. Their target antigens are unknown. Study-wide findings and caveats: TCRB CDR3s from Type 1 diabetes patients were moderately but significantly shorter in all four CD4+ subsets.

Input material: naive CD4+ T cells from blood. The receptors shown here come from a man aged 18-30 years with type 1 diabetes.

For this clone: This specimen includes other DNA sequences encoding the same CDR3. The CDR3 region is CASSSGLAAYNEQFF. CDR3 sequence (DNA): TGTGCCAGCAGCTCTGGACTAGCGGCGTACAATGAGCAGTTCTTC. The genes are TRBV9 and TRBJ2-1, with 10 bases matching TRBD2. V dropped 4 bases and J dropped 4; count of bases not matched to a gene: 5. In germline, CDR1 is SGDLS, CDR2 YYNGEE. The CDR3 totals 15 residues.

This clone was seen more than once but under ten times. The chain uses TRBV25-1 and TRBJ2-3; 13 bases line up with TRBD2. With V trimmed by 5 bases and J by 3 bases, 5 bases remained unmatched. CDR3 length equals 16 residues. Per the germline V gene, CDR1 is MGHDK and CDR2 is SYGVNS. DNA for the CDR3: TGTGCCAGCAGTCTGGGGACTAGCGGGGAGACAGATACGCAGTATTTT. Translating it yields CASSLGTSGETDTQYF.

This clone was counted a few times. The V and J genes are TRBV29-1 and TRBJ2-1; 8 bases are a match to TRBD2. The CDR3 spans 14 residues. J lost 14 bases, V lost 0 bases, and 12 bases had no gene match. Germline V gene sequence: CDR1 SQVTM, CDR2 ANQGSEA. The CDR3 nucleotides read TGCAGCGTTGAAGAAGGAACGGGGGGGTTGATGGAGTTCTTC. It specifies CSVEEGTGGLMEFF.

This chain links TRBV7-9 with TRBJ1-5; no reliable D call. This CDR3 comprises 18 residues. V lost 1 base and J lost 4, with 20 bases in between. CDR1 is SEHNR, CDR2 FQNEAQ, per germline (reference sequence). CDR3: CASSLGAGFPGKNQPQHF. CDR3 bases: TGTGCCAGCAGCTTAGGGGCCGGGTTTCCGGGAAAAAATCAGCCCCAGCATTTT. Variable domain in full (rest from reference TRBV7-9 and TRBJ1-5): DTGVSQNPRHKITKRGQNVTFRCDPISEHNRLYWYRQTLGQGPEFLTYFQNEAQLEKSRLLSDRFSAERPKGSFSTLEIQRTEQGDSAMYLCASSLGAGFPGKNQPQHFGDGTRLSIL.

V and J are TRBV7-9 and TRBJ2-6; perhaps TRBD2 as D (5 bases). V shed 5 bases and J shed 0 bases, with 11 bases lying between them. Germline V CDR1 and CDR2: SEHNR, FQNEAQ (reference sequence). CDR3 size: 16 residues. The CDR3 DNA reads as TGTGCCAGCAGCCCGGGAATAGTCTCTGGGGCCAACGTCCTGACTTTC. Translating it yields CASSPGIVSGANVLTF.

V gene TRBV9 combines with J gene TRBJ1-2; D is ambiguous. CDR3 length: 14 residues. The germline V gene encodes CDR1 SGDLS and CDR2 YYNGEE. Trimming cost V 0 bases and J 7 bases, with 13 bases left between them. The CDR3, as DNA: TGTGCCAGCAGCGTAGAAAATCACCGAGGTGGCTACACCTTC. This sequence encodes CASSVENHRGGYTF.

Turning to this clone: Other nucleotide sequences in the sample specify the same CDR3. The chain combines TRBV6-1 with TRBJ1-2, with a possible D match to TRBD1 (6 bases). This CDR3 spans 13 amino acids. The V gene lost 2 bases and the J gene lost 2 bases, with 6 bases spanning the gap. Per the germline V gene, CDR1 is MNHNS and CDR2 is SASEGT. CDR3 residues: CASSETGNYGYTF. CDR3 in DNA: TGTGCCAGCAGTGAAACAGGGAACTATGGCTACACCTTC.

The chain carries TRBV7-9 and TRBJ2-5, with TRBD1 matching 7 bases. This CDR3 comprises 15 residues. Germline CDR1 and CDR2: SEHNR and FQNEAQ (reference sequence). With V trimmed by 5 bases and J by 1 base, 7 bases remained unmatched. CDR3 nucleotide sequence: TGTGCCAGCAGCCAGAGGGGGCTCAGCCAAGAGACCCAGTACTTC. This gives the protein CASSQRGLSQETQYF.

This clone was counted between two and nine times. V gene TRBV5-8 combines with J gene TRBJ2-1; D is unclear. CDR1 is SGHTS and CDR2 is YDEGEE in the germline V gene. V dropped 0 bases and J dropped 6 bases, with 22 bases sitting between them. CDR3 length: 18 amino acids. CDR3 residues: CASSLARDAQVISNEQFF. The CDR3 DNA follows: TGTGCCAGCAGCTTGGCCCGAGACGCCCAGGTGATTAGCAATGAGCAGTTCTTC.

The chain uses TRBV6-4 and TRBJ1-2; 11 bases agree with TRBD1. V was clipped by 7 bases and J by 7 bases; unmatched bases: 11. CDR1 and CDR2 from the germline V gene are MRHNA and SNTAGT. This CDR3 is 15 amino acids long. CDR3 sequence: CASTPRTGGAGGYTF. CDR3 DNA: TGTGCCAGCACCCCTAGGACAGGGGGCGCAGGTGGCTACACCTTC.

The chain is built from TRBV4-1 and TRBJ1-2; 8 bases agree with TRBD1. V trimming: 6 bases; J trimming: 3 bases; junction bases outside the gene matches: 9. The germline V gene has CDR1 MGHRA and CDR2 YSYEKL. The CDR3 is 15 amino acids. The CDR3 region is CASRPPDREDYGYTF. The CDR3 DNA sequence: TGCGCCAGCAGACCCCCGGACAGGGAAGACTATGGCTACACCTTC.

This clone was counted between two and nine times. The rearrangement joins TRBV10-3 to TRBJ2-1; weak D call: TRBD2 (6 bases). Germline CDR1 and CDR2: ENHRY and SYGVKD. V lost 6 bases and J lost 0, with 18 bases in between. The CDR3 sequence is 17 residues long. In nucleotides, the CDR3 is TGTGCCATCAGGGGGTCCGGGACTGCTTACTCCTACAATGAGCAGTTCTTC. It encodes CAIRGSGTAYSYNEQFF.

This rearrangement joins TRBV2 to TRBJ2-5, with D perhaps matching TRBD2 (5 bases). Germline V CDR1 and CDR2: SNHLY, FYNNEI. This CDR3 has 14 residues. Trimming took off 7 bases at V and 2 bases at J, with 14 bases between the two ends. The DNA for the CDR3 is TGTGCCAGCAACCGAGGTACGGGACAAGAGACCCAGTACTTC. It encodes CASNRGTGQETQYF.

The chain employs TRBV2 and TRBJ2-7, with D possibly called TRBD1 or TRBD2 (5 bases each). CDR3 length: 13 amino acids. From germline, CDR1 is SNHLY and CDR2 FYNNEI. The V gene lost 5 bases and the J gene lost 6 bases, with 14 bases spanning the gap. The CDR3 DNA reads TGTGCCAGCAGTCGGGACGCCGCTCGCGAGCAGTACTTC. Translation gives CASSRDAAREQYF. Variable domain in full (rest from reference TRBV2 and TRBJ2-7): EPEVTQTPSHQVTQMGQEVILRCVPISNHLYFYWYRQILGQKVEFLVSFYNNEISEKSEIFDDQFSVERPDGSNFTLKIRSTKLEDSAMYFCASSRDAAREQYFGPGTRLTVT.

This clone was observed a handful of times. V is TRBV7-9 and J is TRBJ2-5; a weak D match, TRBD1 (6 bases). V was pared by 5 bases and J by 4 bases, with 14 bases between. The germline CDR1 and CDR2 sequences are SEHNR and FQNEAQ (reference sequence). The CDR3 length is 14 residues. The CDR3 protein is CASSIRTAAETQYF. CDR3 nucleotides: TGTGCCAGCAGCATCCGGACAGCGGCAGAGACCCAGTACTTC.

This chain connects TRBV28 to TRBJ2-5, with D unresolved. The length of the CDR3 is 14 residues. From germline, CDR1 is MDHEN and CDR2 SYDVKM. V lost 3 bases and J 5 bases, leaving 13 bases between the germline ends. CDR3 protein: CASSFRNMVETQYF. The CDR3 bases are TGTGCCAGCAGTTTCCGGAACATGGTGGAGACCCAGTACTTC.

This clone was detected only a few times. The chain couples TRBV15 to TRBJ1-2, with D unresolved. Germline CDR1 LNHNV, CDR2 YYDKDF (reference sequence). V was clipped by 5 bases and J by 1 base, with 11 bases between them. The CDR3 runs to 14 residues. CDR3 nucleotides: TGTGCCACCAGCGTTCAGCATGATAACTATGGCTACACCTTC. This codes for CATSVQHDNYGYTF.

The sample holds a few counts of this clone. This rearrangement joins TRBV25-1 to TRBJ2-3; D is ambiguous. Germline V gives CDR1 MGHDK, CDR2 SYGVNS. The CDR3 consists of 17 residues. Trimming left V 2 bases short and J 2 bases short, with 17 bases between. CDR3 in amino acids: CASSEGLGPSFTDTQYF. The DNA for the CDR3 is TGTGCCAGCAGTGAAGGGTTAGGGCCCAGCTTCACAGATACGCAGTATTTT.

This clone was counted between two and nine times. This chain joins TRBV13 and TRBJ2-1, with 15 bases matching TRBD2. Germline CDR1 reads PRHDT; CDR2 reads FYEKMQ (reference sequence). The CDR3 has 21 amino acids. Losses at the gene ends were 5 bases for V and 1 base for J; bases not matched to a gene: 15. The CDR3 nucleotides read TGTGCCAGCAGCCCCACCGGGTGGACTAGCGGGGGGGCGTGGTCCTACAATGAGCAGTTCTTC. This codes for CASSPTGWTSGGAWSYNEQFF.

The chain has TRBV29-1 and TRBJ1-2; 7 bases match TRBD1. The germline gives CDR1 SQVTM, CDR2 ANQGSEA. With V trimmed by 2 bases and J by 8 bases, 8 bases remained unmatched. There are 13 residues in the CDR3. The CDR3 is CSVEIGGGRGYTF. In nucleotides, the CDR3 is TGCAGCGTTGAAATAGGGGGCGGGCGAGGCTACACCTTC.

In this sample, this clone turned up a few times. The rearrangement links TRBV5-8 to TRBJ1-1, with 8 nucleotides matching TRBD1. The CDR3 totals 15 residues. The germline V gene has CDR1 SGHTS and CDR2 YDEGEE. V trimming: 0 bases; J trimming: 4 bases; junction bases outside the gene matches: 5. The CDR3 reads CASSLAQGGSTEAFF. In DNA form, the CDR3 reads TGTGCCAGCAGCTTGGCACAGGGGGGGAGCACTGAAGCTTTCTTT. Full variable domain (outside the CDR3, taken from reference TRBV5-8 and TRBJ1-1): EAGVTQSPTHLIKTRGQQATLRCSPISGHTSVYWYQQALGLGLQFLLWYDEGEERNRGNFPPRFSGRQFPNYSSELNVNALELEDSALYLCASSLAQGGSTEAFFGQGTRLTVV.

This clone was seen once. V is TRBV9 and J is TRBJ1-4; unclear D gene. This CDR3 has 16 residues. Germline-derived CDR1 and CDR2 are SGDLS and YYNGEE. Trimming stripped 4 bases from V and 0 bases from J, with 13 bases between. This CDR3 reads CASSPRPASTNEKLFF. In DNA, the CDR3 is TGTGCCAGCAGCCCCAGACCAGCTTCAACTAATGAAAAACTGTTTTTT.

CDR3 region: CASEPWQGRTGELFF. For the CDR3, the DNA is TGTGCCAGTGAGCCCTGGCAGGGAAGGACCGGGGAGCTGTTTTTT. The chain has TRBV19 and TRBJ2-2; weak D call: TRBD1 (5 bases). Germline V gene data show CDR1 as LNHDA and CDR2 as SQIVND (reference sequence). The CDR3 loop spans 15 amino acids. V lost 8 bases to trimming and J lost 5 bases, with 18 bases between them.

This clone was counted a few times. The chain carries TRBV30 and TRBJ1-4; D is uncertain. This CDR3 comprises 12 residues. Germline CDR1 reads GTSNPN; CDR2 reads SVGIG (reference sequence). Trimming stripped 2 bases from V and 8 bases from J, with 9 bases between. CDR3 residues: CAWSIPGEKLFF. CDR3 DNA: TGTGCCTGGAGTATTCCGGGGGAAAAACTGTTTTTT. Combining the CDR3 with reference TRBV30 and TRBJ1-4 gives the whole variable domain SQTIHQWPATLVQPVGSPLSLECTVEGTSNPNLYWYRQAAGRGLQLLFYSVGIGQISSEVPQNLSASRPQDRQFILSSKKLLLSDSGFYLCAWSIPGEKLFFGSGTQLSVL.

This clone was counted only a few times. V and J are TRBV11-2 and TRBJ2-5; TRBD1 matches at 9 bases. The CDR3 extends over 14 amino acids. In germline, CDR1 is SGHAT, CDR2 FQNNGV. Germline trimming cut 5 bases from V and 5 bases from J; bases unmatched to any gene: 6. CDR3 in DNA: TGTGCCAGCAGCACAAACAGGGGGCTGGAGACCCAGTACTTC. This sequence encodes CASSTNRGLETQYF. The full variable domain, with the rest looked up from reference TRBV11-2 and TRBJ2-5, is EAGVAQSPRYKIIEKRQSVAFWCNPISGHATLYWYQQILGQGPKLLIQFQNNGVVDDSQLPKDRFSAERLKGVDSTLKIQPAKLEDSAVYLCASSTNRGLETQYFGPGTRLLVL.

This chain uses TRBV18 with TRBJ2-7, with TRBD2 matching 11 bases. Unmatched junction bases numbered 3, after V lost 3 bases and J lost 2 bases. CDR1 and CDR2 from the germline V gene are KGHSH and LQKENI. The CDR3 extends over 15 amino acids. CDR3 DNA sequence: TGTGCCAGCTCACCGGGACTAGCGGATACCTACGAGCAGTACTTC. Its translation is CASSPGLADTYEQYF. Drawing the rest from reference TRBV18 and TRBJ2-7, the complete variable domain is NAGVMQNPRHLVRRRGQEARLRCSPMKGHSHVYWYRQLPEEGLKFMVYLQKENIIDESGMPKERFSAEFPKEGPSILRIQQVVRGDSAAYFCASSPGLADTYEQYFGPGTRLTVT.

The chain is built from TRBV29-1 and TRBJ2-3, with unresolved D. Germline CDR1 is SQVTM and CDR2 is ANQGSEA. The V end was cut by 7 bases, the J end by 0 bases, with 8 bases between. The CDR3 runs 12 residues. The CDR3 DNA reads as TGCAGCGCCGACCGGAGCACAGATACGCAGTATTTT. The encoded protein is CSADRSTDTQYF.

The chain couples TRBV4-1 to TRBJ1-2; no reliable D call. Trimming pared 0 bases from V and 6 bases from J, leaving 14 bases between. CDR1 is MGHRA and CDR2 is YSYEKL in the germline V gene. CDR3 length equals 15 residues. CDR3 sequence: CASSQEYSGRDGYTF. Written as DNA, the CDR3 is TGCGCCAGCAGCCAAGAATACAGCGGAAGGGATGGCTACACCTTC.

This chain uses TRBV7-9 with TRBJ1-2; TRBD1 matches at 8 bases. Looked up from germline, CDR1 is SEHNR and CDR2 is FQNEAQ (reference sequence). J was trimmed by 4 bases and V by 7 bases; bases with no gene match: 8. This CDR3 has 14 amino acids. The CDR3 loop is CASTPDRDGYGYTF. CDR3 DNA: TGTGCCAGCACCCCGGACAGGGACGGCTATGGCTACACCTTC. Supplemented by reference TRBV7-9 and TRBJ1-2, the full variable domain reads DTGVSQNPRHKITKRGQNVTFRCDPISEHNRLYWYRQTLGQGPEFLTYFQNEAQLEKSRLLSDRFSAERPKGSFSTLEIQRTEQGDSAMYLCASTPDRDGYGYTFGSGTRLTVV.

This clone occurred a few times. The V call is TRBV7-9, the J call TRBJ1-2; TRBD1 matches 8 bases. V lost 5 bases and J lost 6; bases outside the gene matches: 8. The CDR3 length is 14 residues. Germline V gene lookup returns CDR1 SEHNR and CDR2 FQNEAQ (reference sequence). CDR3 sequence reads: CASSVETGVDGYTF. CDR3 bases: TGTGCCAGCAGCGTAGAGACAGGGGTTGATGGCTACACCTTC.

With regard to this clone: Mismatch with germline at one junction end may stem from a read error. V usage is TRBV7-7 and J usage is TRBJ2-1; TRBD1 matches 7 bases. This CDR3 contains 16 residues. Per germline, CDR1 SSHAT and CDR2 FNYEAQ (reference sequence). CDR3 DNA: TGTGCTAGCAGCCTCCTCAGTTTTGAGGGGGCCGATGAGCAGTTCTTC. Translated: CASSLLSFEGADEQFF.